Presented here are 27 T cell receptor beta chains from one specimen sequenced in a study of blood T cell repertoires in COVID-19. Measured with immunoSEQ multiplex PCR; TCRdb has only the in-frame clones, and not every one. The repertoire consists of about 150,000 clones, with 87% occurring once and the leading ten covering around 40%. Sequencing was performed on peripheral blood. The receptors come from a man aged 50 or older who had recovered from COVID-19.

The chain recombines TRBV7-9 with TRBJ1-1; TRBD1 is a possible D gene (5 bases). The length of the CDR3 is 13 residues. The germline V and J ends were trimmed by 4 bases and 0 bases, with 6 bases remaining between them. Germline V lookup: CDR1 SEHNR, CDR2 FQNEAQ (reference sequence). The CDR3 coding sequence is TGTGCCAGCAGCTCGACAGTGAACACTGAAGCTTTCTTT. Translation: CASSSTVNTEAFF. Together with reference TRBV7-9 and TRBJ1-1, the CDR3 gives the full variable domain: DTGVSQNPRHKITKRGQNVTFRCDPISEHNRLYWYRQTLGQGPEFLTYFQNEAQLEKSRLLSDRFSAERPKGSFSTLEIQRTEQGDSAMYLCASSSTVNTEAFFGQGTRLTVV.

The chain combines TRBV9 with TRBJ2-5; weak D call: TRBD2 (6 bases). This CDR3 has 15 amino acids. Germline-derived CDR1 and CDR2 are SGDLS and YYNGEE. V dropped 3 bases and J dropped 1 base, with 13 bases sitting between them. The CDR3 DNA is TGTGCCAGCAGCGAGGTGCGGGGAAGCCAAGAGACCCAGTACTTC. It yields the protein CASSEVRGSQETQYF.

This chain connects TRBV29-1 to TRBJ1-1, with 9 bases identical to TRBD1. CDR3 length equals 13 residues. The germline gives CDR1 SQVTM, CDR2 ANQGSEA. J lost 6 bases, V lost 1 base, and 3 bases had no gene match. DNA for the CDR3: TGCAGCGTTGAAGTTGACAGGGGGTCTGAAGCTTTCTTT. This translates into CSVEVDRGSEAFF.

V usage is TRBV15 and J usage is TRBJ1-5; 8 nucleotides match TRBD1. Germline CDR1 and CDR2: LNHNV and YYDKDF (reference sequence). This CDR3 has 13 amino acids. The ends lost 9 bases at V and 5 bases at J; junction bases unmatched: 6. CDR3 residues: CATAGGADQPQHF. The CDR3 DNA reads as TGTGCCACGGCAGGGGGCGCAGATCAGCCCCAGCATTTT.

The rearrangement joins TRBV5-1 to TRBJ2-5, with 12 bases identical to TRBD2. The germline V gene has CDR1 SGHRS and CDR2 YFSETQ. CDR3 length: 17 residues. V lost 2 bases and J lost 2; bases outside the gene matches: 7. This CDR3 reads CASSFLPTSGGQETQYF. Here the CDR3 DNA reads TGCGCCAGCAGCTTCCTCCCGACTAGCGGGGGACAAGAGACCCAGTACTTC.

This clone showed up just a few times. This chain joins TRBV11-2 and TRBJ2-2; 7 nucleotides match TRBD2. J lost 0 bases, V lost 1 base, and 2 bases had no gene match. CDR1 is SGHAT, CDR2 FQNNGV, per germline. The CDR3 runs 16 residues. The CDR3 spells CASSLARGANTGELFF. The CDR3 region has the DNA TGTGCCAGCAGCTTAGCCCGGGGGGCGAACACCGGGGAGCTGTTTTTT.

For the CDR3, the DNA is TGTGCCAGTAGTATACGGACAGGGTCGGGTTCACCCCTCCACTTT. Amino acids: CASSIRTGSGSPLHF. The chain links TRBV19 to TRBJ1-6, with 8 bases matching TRBD1. Germline CDR1 and CDR2: LNHDA and SQIVND (reference sequence). The V segment lost 2 bases and the J segment 9 bases; nucleotides outside the gene matches: 6. This CDR3 is 15 amino acids long. Full variable domain (missing parts from reference TRBV19 and TRBJ1-6): DGGITQSPKYLFRKEGQNVTLSCEQNLNHDAMYWYRQDPGQGLRLIYYSQIVNDFQKGDIAEGYSVSREKKESFPLTVTSAQKNPTAFYLCASSIRTGSGSPLHFGNGTRLTVT.

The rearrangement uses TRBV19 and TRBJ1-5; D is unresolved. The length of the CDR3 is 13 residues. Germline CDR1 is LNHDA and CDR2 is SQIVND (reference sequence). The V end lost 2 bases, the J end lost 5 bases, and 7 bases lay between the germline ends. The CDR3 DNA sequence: TGTGCCAGTAGTATATCGAGGGATCAGCCCCAGCATTTT. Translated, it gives CASSISRDQPQHF.

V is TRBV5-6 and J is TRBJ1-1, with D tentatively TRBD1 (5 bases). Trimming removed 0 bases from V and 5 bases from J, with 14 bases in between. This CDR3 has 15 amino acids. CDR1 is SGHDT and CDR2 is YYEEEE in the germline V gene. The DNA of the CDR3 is TGTGCCAGCAGCTTGGATGGGGGGTATGGGACTGAAGCTTTCTTT. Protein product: CASSLDGGYGTEAFF.

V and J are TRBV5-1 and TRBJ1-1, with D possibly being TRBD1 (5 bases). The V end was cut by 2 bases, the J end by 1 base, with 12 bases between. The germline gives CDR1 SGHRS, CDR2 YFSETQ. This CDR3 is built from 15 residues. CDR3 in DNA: TGCGCCAGCAGCTTCGGGGGGGACTGGAACACTGAAGCTTTCTTT. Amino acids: CASSFGGDWNTEAFF.

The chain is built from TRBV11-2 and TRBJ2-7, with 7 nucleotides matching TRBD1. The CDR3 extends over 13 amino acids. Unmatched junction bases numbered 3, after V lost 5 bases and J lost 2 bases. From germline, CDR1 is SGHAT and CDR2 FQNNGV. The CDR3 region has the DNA TGTGCCAGCAGCCTGGGACAGACCTACGAGCAGTACTTC. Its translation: CASSLGQTYEQYF.

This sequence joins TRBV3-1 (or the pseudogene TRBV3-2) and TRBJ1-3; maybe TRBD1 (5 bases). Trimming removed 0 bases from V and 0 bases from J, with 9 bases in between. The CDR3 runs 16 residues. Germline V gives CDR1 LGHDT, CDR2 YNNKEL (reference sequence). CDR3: CASSQDLGDSGNTIYF. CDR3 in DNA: TGTGCCAGCAGCCAAGACTTAGGGGACTCTGGAAACACCATATATTTT.

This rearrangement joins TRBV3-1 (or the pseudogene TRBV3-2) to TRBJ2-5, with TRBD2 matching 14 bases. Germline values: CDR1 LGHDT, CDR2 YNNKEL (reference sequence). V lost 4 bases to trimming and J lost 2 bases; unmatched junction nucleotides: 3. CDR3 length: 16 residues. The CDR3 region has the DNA TGTGCCAGCAGCCCCCGACTAGCGGGGGGGCAAGAGACCCAGTACTTC. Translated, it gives CASSPRLAGGQETQYF.

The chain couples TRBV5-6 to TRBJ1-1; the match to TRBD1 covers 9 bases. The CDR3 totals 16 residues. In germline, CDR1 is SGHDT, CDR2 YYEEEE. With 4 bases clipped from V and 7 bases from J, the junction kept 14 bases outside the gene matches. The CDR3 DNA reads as TGTGCCAGCAGCCCCCCGGGACAGGGTTGGGTAGGTGAAGCTTTCTTT. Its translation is CASSPPGQGWVGEAFF.

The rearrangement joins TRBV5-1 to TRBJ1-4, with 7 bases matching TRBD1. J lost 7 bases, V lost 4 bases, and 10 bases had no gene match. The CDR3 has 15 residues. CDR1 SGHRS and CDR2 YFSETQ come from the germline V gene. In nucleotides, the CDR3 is TGCGCCAGCAGCGACCGACAGGGAGAGGCTGAAAAACTGTTTTTT. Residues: CASSDRQGEAEKLFF.

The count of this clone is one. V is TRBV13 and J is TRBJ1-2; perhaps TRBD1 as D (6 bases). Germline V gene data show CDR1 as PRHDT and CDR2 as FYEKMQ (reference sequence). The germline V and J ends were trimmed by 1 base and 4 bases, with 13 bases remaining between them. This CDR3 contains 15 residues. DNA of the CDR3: TGTGCCAGCAGCTTAGTAGGGGGTAGCGTCTATGGCTACACCTTC. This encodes CASSLVGGSVYGYTF.

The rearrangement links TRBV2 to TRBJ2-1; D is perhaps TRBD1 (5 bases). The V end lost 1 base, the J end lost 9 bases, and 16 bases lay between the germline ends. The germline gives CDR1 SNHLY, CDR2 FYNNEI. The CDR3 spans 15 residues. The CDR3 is CASSEGRTLPGEQFF. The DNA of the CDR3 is TGTGCCAGCAGTGAAGGCAGGACACTACCGGGTGAGCAGTTCTTC.

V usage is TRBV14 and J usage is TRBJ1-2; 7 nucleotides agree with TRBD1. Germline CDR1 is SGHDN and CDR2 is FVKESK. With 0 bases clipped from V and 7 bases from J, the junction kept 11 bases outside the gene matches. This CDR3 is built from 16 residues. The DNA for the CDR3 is TGTGCCAGCAGCCAAGATCTAACAGGGGTGGCTCCTGGCTACACCTTC. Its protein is CASSQDLTGVAPGYTF.

The chain's CDR3 is CASSPEEEGTEAFF. CDR3 sequence (DNA): TGTGCCAGCAGTCCCGAGGAGGAAGGCACTGAAGCTTTCTTT. The chain combines TRBV27 with TRBJ1-1; no clear D. The CDR3 has 14 amino acids. The V end was cut by 5 bases, the J end by 4 bases, with 14 bases between. Germline-derived CDR1 and CDR2 are MNHEY and SMNVEV (reference sequence).

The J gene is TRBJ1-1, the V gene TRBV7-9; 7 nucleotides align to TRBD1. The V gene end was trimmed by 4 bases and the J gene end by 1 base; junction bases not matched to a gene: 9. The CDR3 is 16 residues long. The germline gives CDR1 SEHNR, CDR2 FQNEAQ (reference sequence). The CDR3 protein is CASSWSGQHPNTEAFF. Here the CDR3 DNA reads TGTGCCAGCAGCTGGTCGGGACAGCATCCGAACACTGAAGCTTTCTTT.

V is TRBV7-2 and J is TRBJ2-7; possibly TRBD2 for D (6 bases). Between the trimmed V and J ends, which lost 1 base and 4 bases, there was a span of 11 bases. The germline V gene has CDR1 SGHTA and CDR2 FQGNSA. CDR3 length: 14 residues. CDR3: CASSLEAGLYEQYF. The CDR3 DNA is TGTGCCAGCAGCTTAGAAGCGGGTCTATACGAGCAGTACTTC. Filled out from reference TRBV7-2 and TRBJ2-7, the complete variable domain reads GAGVSQSPSNKVTEKGKDVELRCDPISGHTALYWYRQSLGQGLEFLIYFQGNSAPDKSGLPSDRFSAERTGGSVSTLTIQRTQQEDSAVYLCASSLEAGLYEQYFGPGTRLTVT.

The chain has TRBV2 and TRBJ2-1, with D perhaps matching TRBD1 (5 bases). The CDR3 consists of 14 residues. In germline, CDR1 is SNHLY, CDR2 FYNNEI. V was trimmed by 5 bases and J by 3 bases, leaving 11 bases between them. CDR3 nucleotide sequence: TGTGCCAGCAGTTTGAGGCAGGGCTACAATGAGCAGTTCTTC. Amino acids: CASSLRQGYNEQFF.

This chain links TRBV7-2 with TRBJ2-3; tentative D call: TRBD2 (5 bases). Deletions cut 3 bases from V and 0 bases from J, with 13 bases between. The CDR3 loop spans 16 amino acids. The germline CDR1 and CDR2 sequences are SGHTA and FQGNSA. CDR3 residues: CASSLEADPSTDTQYF. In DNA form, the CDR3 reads TGTGCCAGCAGCTTGGAAGCGGATCCTAGCACAGATACGCAGTATTTT.

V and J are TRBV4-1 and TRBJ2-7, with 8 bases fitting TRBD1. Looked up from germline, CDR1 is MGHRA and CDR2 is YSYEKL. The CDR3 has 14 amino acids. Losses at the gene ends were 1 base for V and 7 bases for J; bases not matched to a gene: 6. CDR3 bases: TGCGCCAGCAGCCAAGGCCTCAGGGGGCCGGAGCAGTACTTC. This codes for CASSQGLRGPEQYF.

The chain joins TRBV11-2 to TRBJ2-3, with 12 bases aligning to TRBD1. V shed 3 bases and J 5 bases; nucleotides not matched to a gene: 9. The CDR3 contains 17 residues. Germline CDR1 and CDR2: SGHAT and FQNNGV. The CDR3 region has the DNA TGTGCCAGCAGCTTCCGTCCGGGACAGGGGGCAGTAGATACGCAGTATTTT. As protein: CASSFRPGQGAVDTQYF.

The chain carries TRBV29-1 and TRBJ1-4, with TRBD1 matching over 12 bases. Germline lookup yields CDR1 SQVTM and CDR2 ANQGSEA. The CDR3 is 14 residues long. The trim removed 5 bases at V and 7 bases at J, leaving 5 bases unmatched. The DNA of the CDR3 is TGCAGCGTTTCCGGGACAGGGGGCAGTGAAAAACTGTTTTTT. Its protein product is CSVSGTGGSEKLFF.

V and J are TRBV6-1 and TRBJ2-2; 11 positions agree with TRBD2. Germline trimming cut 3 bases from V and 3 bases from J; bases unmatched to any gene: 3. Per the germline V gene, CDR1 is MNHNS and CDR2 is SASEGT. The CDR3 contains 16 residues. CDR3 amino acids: CASSDLLAGDTGELFF. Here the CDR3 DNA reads TGTGCCAGCAGTGACCTACTAGCGGGGGACACCGGGGAGCTGTTTTTT.